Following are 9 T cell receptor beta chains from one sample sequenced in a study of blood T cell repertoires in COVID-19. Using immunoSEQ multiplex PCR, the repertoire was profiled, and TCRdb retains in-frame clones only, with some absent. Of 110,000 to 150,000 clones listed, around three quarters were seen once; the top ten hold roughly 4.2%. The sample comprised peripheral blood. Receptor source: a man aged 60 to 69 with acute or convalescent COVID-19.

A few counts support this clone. Written as DNA, the CDR3 is TGTGCCAGCAGCTTAGCGCGGGGGGCTTACTATGGCTACACCTTC. It is translated as CASSLARGAYYGYTF. V and J are TRBV7-9 and TRBJ1-2; TRBD1 is a possible D gene (6 bases). V dropped 0 bases and J dropped 3 bases, with 11 bases sitting between them. Germline V gene lookup returns CDR1 SEHNR and CDR2 FQNEAQ (reference sequence). This CDR3 spans 15 amino acids.

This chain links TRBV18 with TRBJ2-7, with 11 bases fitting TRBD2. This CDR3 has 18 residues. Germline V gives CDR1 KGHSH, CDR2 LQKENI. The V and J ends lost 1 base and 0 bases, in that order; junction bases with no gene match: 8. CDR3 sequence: CASSPQASGRSISYEQYF. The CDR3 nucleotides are TGTGCCAGCTCACCACAGGCTAGCGGGAGGTCGATCTCCTACGAGCAGTACTTC.

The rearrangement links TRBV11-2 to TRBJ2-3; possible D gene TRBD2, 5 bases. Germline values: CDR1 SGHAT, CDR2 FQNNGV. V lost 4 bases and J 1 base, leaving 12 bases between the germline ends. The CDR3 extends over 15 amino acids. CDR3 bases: TGTGCCAGCAGCTACTTGGACTCGGGCACAGATACGCAGTATTTT. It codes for CASSYLDSGTDTQYF.

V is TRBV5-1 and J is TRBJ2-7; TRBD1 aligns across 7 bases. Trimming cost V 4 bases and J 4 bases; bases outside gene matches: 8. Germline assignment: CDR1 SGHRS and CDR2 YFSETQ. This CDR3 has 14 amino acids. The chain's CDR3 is CASSLENRGYEQYF. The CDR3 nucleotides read TGCGCCAGCAGCCTCGAAAACAGGGGTTACGAGCAGTACTTC.

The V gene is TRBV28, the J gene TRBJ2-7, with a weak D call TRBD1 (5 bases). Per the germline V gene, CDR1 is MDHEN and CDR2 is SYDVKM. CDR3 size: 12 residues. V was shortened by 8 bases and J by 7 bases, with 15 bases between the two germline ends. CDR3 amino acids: CASQREGAEQYF. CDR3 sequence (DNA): TGTGCCAGCCAAAGGGAAGGGGCTGAGCAGTACTTC.

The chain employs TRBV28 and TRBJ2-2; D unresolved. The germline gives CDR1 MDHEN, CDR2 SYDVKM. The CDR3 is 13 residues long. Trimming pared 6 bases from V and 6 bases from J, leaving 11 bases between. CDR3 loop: CASSLSSAGELFF. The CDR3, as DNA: TGTGCCAGCAGCCTATCCTCGGCCGGGGAGCTGTTTTTT.

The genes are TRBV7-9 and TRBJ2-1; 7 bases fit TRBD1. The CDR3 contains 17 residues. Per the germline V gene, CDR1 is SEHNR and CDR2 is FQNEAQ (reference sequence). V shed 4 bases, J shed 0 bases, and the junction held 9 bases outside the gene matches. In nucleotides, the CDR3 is TGTGCCAGCAGCTCGGCGACAGGGTTCAGCTCCTACAATGAGCAGTTCTTC. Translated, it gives CASSSATGFSSYNEQFF. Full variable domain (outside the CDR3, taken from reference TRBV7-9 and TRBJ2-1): DTGVSQNPRHKITKRGQNVTFRCDPISEHNRLYWYRQTLGQGPEFLTYFQNEAQLEKSRLLSDRFSAERPKGSFSTLEIQRTEQGDSAMYLCASSSATGFSSYNEQFFGPGTRLTVL.

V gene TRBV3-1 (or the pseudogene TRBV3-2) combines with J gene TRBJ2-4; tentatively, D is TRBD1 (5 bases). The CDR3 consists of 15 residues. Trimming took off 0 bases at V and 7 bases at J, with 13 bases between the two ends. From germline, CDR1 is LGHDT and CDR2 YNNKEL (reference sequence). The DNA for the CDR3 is TGTGCCAGCAGCCAAGATAGTCAGGGCCGTAACATTCAGTACTTC. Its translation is CASSQDSQGRNIQYF.

CDR3 nucleotides: TGTGCCAGCAGTTGGTGGGAGGGGACAGATACGCAGTATTTT. This gives the protein CASSWWEGTDTQYF. The genes are TRBV6-2 or TRBV6-3 and TRBJ2-3; 7 nucleotides align to TRBD2. Germline V lookup: CDR1 MNHEY, CDR2 SVGEGT. The CDR3 totals 14 residues. Trimming took 4 bases from V and 3 from J; bases not matched to a gene: 4.